The T cell receptor beta chain described here comes from a study of blood T cells in healthy people across ages. Regarding this clonotype: Its antigen is still unknown.

Researchers isolated at least 6.5 million PBMCs per sample. In germline, CDR1 is LGHDT, CDR2 YNNKEL (reference sequence). This CDR3 has 16 amino acids. The V gene end was trimmed by 0 bases and the J gene end by 6 bases; junction bases not matched to a gene: 10. The study, taken as a whole, reports: The fall in TCR beta diversity per million T cells was roughly linear with age.

A J-beta primer mix and a sample-barcoded 5' primer were used in a second PCR of about 7 to 11 cycles. Every cDNA was tagged by a template-switch adaptor with 12 random nucleotides. Each sample yielded at least 3 million CDR3-containing paired-end reads. TCRdb itself ran the 5' RACE reads through MiXCR, one entry per CDR3 protein. Of 1.8 million or so distinct CDR3 sequences detected, 30% to 40% appear once; the ten largest clones hold 23%. The specimen was blood. The genes are TRBV3-1 and TRBJ2-7; 8 bases are shared with TRBD2. The receptor was isolated from a human donor in good health. The CDR3 is CASSQDSGLAGLEQYF. CDR3 nucleotide sequence: TGTGCCAGCAGCCAAGATTCAGGACTAGCTGGTCTCGAGCAGTACTTC.